This T cell receptor (beta chain) was identified during a study of shared clonotypes between healthy human individuals. Overall study results and limits: Blood was the sole source, and tissue repertoires probably differ.

The method was immunoSEQ multiplex PCR; TCRdb's version includes in-frame clones alone and lacks a portion of them. Altogether roughly 2.2 million clones are present, 85% to 95% being singletons, with the ten largest covering approximately 0.39%. Each sample came from a Caucasian adult donor living in Nashville, Tennessee. Germline CDR1 LNHDA, CDR2 SQIVND (reference sequence). The V and J ends lost 6 bases and 10 bases, in that order; junction bases with no gene match: 12. The CDR3 totals 15 residues. On this clone: Antigen: not known.

The chain recombines TRBV19 with TRBJ2-1; 10 nucleotides match TRBD2. Sequenced material: naive CD4+ T cells from PBMCs. Subset defined: CD45RA+ positively selected. The TCR sequence derives from a young man in good health. Some clones in this sample may be carry-over from other donors' samples. CDR3 coding DNA: TGTGCCAGTAGGTTACTAGCGGGACCATTAATAGAGCAGTTCTTC. Its protein is CASRLLAGPLIEQFF.